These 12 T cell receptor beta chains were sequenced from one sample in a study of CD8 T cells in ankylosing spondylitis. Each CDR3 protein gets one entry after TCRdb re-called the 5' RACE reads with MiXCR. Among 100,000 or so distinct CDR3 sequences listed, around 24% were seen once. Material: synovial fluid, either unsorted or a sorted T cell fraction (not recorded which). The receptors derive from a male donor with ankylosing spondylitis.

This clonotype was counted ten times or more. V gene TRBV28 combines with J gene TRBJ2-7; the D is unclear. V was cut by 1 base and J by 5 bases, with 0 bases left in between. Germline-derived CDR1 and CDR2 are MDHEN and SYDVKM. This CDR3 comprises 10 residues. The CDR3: CASSLYEQYF. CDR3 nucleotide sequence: TGTGCCAGCAGTTTATACGAGCAGTACTTC.

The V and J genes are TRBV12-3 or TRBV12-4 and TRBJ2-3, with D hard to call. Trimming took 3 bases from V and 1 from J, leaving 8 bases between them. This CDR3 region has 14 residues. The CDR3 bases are TGTGCCAGCAGTTTCGGTCTAGGCACAGATACGCAGTATTTT. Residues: CASSFGLGTDTQYF.

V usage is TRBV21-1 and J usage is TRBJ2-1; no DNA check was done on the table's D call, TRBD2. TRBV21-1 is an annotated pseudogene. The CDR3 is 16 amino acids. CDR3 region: CASSKALAGPCNEQFF. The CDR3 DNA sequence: TGTGCCAGCAGCAAAGCGTTAGCGGGTCCCTGCAATGAGCAGTTCTTC.

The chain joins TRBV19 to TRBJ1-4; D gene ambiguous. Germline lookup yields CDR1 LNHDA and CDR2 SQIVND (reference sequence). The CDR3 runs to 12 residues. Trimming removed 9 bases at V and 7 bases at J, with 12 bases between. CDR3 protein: CASRKSAEKLFF. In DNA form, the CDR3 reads TGTGCCAGCCGAAAATCCGCTGAAAAACTGTTTTTT.

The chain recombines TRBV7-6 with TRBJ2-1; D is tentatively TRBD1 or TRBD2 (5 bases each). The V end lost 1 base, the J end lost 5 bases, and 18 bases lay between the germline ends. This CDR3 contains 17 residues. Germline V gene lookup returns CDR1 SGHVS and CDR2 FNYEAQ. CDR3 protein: CASSLGGVGRKNNEQFF. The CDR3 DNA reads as TGTGCCAGCAGCTTAGGAGGGGTGGGCCGGAAAAACAATGAGCAGTTCTTC.

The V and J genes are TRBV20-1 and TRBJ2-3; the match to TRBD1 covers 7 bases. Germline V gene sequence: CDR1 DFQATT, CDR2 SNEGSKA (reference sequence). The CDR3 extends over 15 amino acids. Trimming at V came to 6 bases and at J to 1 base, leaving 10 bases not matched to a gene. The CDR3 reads CSADRTGEGTDTQYF. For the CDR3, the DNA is TGCAGTGCGGACCGGACAGGAGAAGGCACAGATACGCAGTATTTT.

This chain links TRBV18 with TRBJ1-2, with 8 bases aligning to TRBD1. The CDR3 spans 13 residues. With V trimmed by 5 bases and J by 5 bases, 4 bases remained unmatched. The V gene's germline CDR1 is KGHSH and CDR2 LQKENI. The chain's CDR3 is CASSTGQAYGYTF. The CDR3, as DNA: TGTGCCAGCTCAACGGGACAGGCTTATGGCTACACCTTC. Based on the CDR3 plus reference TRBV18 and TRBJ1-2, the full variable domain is NAGVMQNPRHLVRRRGQEARLRCSPMKGHSHVYWYRQLPEEGLKFMVYLQKENIIDESGMPKERFSAEFPKEGPSILRIQQVVRGDSAAYFCASSTGQAYGYTFGSGTRLTVV.

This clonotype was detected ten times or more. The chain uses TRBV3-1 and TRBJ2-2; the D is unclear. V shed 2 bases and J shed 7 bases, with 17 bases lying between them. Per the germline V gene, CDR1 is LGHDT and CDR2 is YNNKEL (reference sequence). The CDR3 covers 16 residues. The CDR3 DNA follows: TGTGCCAGCAGCCAACCTCTGCAGATCTCTGGCGGGGAGCTGTTTTTT. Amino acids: CASSQPLQISGGELFF.

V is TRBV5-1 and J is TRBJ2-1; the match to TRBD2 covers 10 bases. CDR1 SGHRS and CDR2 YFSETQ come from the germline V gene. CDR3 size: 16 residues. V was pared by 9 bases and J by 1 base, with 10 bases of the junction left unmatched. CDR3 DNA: TGCGCCACCAGAGCGGGAGGGGCAGGTTCCTACAATGAGCAGTTCTTC. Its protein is CATRAGGAGSYNEQFF.

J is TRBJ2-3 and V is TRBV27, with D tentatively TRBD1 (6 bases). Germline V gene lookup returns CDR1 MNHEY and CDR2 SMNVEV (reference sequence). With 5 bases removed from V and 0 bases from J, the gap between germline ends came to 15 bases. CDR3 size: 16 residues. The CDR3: CASSLPDRGSTDTQYF. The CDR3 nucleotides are TGTGCCAGCAGTCTTCCTGATAGGGGGAGCACAGATACGCAGTATTTT.

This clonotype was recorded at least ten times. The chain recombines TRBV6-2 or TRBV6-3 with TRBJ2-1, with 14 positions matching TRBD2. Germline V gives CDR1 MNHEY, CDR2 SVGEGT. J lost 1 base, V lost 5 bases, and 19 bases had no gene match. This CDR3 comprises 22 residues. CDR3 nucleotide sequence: TGTGCCAGCAGTCCCGGGACTAGCGGGAGTGAATTTACGGACTTTTCCTACAATGAGCAGTTCTTC. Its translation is CASSPGTSGSEFTDFSYNEQFF.

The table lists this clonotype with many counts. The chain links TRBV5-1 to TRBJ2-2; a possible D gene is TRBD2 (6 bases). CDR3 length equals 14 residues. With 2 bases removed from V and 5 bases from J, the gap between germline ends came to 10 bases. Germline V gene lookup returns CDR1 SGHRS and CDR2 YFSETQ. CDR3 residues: CASSFFAGTGELFF. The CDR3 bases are TGCGCCAGCAGCTTCTTTGCGGGAACCGGGGAGCTGTTTTTT. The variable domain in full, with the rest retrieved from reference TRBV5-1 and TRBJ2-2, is KAGVTQTPRYLIKTRGQQVTLSCSPISGHRSVSWYQQTPGQGLQFLFEYFSETQRNKGNFPGRFSGRQFSNSRSEMNVSTLELGDSALYLCASSFFAGTGELFFGEGSRLTVL.